The 24 T cell receptor beta chains below all came from one sample that was sequenced in a study of cytomegalovirus exposure and HLA in healthy donors. PCR was performed using 60 Vbeta and 13 Jbeta primers. TCRdb keeps only in-frame clones here, not all; method: immunoSEQ multiplex PCR. The data hold about 200,000 clones, with around 81% observed a single time. What was sequenced was PBMCs. The receptors come from a man younger than 35 in good health and CMV-seronegative.

This sequence joins TRBV4-1 and TRBJ2-1, with D perhaps matching TRBD2 (5 bases). This CDR3 contains 14 residues. Germline V CDR1 and CDR2: MGHRA, YSYEKL. The ends were cut back, 0 bases at V and 8 bases at J, with 11 bases in the middle. The CDR3 reads CASSQDRTEDEQFF. The CDR3 bases are TGCGCCAGCAGCCAAGATCGGACGGAGGATGAGCAGTTCTTC.

The CDR3 DNA reads as TGCGCCAGCAGTGGGGGCCACGGGACAGATTCCTACAATGAGCAGTTCTTC. Amino acid sequence: CASSGGHGTDSYNEQFF. The chain carries TRBV5-1 and TRBJ2-1, with 7 bases that match TRBD1. The CDR3 runs 17 residues. Germline trimming cut 5 bases from V and 1 base from J; bases unmatched to any gene: 12. In germline, CDR1 is SGHRS, CDR2 YFSETQ.

J is TRBJ1-2 and V is TRBV30; weak D call: TRBD1 (5 bases). V lost 5 bases, J lost 4 bases, and 17 bases lay in between. The CDR3 contains 14 residues. Germline-derived CDR1 and CDR2 are GTSNPN and SVGIG (reference sequence). The CDR3 reads CAWELRGGGYGYTF. DNA for the CDR3: TGTGCCTGGGAGCTCCGTGGGGGGGGCTATGGCTACACCTTC.

The chain joins TRBV19 to TRBJ2-7; D possibly corresponds to TRBD1 (5 bases). V was cut by 3 bases and J by 1 base, with 10 bases left in between. Germline values: CDR1 LNHDA, CDR2 SQIVND (reference sequence). The CDR3 extends over 14 amino acids. CDR3 sequence (DNA): TGTGCCAGTAGTATCGGACACGCTTCCTACGAGCAGTACTTC. Protein: CASSIGHASYEQYF.

CDR3 DNA sequence: TGCGCCAGCAGCCAAGGGGGAGGGACAGGGAGGGACTACAATGAGCAGTTCTTC. This encodes CASSQGGGTGRDYNEQFF. The gene calls are TRBV4-1 and TRBJ2-1; TRBD1 matches 9 bases. This CDR3 region has 18 residues. The germline V gene encodes CDR1 MGHRA and CDR2 YSYEKL. The J segment lost 3 bases and the V segment lost 1 base, leaving 10 bases of the junction unmatched.

The rearrangement links TRBV4-3 to TRBJ2-7, with 10 bases that match TRBD1. J lost 4 bases, V lost 2 bases, and 2 bases had no gene match. Germline V lookup: CDR1 LGHNA, CDR2 YSLEER. The CDR3 runs 14 residues. DNA of the CDR3: TGCGCCAGCAGCCAACGACAGGGGGCTTACGAGCAGTACTTC. It encodes CASSQRQGAYEQYF.

The V call is TRBV27, the J call TRBJ2-3, with a tentative D call TRBD2 (6 bases). The CDR3 runs 16 residues. Looked up from germline, CDR1 is MNHEY and CDR2 is SMNVEV (reference sequence). Trimming pared 6 bases from V and 0 bases from J, leaving 16 bases between. The CDR3 is CASSLDYRASTDTQYF. For the CDR3, the DNA is TGTGCCAGCAGCCTGGACTATCGTGCTAGCACAGATACGCAGTATTTT.

The genes are TRBV18 and TRBJ2-2; the D gene is possibly TRBD2 (5 bases). Trimming shortened V by 2 bases and J by 0 bases, and 10 bases separated the two germline ends. Germline assignment: CDR1 KGHSH and CDR2 LQKENI. This CDR3 is built from 16 residues. CDR3 amino acids: CASSPRRQSNTGELFF. The CDR3 coding sequence is TGTGCCAGCTCACCAAGGAGGCAGTCGAACACCGGGGAGCTGTTTTTT.

The V gene is TRBV6-6, the J gene TRBJ2-5; 9 bases agree with TRBD2. V lost 2 bases and J lost 3; bases outside the gene matches: 7. Germline CDR1 and CDR2: MNHNY and SVGAGI (reference sequence). The CDR3 contains 16 residues. Here the CDR3 DNA reads TGTGCCAGCAGTTACGCGGCGGGAGGGTGGGAAGAGACCCAGTACTTC. Residues: CASSYAAGGWEETQYF.

V gene TRBV18 combines with J gene TRBJ2-5; 8 bases line up with TRBD1. CDR1 KGHSH and CDR2 LQKENI come from the germline V gene. V lost 0 bases, J lost 2 bases, and 2 bases stayed unmatched. The CDR3 has 15 residues. The CDR3 region is CASSPPWDRQETQYF. The DNA of the CDR3 is TGTGCCAGCTCACCACCCTGGGACAGGCAAGAGACCCAGTACTTC.

The CDR3 nucleotides are TGTGCCAGCAGCCAGCTCGCGGCAGGGGATACTGGAAACACCATATATTTT. Translated: CASSQLAAGDTGNTIYF. The V gene is TRBV5-6, the J gene TRBJ1-3; TRBD1 is a possible D gene (6 bases). This CDR3 spans 17 amino acids. Germline V CDR1 and CDR2: SGHDT, YYEEEE. The ends were cut back, 4 bases at V and 2 bases at J, with 19 bases in the middle.

The DNA for the CDR3 is TGTGCCAGCAGCTCAGCCTTGACAGGTGATTTTTACGAGCAGTACTTC. It encodes CASSSALTGDFYEQYF. The rearrangement uses TRBV7-8 and TRBJ2-7, with D possibly matching TRBD1 (6 bases). V was shortened by 4 bases and J by 4 bases, with 20 bases between the two germline ends. The CDR3 loop spans 16 amino acids. The germline V gene encodes CDR1 SGHVS and CDR2 FQNEAQ.

This clone occurred a few times. The chain employs TRBV6-1 and TRBJ1-2; 8 positions agree with TRBD1. V lost 7 bases to trimming and J lost 3 bases; unmatched junction nucleotides: 10. The CDR3 has 15 amino acids. Germline CDR1 is MNHNS and CDR2 is SASEGT. The CDR3 DNA reads as TGTGCCAGCACCGAGGGACAGGCAACGCACTATGGCTACACCTTC. It codes for CASTEGQATHYGYTF.

V is TRBV4-3 and J is TRBJ2-1; 11 nucleotides line up with TRBD2. Trimming cost V 0 bases and J 8 bases; bases outside gene matches: 15. The CDR3 totals 19 residues. Germline values: CDR1 LGHNA, CDR2 YSLEER. The CDR3 nucleotides read TGCGCCAGCAGCCAAGATAACTCCCTCACTAGCGGGAGCCCCTATGAGCAGTTCTTC. It encodes CASSQDNSLTSGSPYEQFF.

The V gene is TRBV5-1, the J gene TRBJ2-5, with 10 bases matching TRBD1. With 4 bases clipped from V and 2 bases from J, the junction kept 8 bases outside the gene matches. This CDR3 has 16 amino acids. Germline V lookup: CDR1 SGHRS, CDR2 YFSETQ. The chain's CDR3 is CASSPSGQGNQETQYF. The CDR3 DNA reads TGCGCCAGCAGCCCTTCGGGACAGGGGAATCAAGAGACCCAGTACTTC.

The chain has TRBV19 and TRBJ1-6; 7 bases line up with TRBD1. There are 16 residues in the CDR3. V lost 4 bases and J lost 9; bases outside the gene matches: 12. Per germline, CDR1 LNHDA and CDR2 SQIVND (reference sequence). The CDR3 loop is CASSTMAARGISPLHF. The CDR3 nucleotides are TGTGCCAGTAGTACAATGGCGGCCAGGGGGATTTCACCCCTCCACTTT.

The gene calls are TRBV6-5 and TRBJ2-1, with a tentative D call TRBD2 (7 bases). Trimming shortened V by 2 bases and J by 0 bases, and 11 bases separated the two germline ends. Germline lookup yields CDR1 MNHEY and CDR2 SVGAGI. This CDR3 has 16 residues. Here the CDR3 reads CASSYSAGASYNEQFF. CDR3 nucleotides: TGTGCCAGCAGTTACAGCGCGGGGGCCTCCTACAATGAGCAGTTCTTC.

The V gene is TRBV6-5, the J gene TRBJ1-1; D perhaps matches TRBD1 (5 bases). Germline V lookup: CDR1 MNHEY, CDR2 SVGAGI. The CDR3 is 15 amino acids. Trimming cost V 6 bases and J 5 bases, with 19 bases left between them. In nucleotides, the CDR3 is TGTGCCAGCAGCCATGGGGGACTTCGGGGTACTGAAGCTTTCTTT. Translating gives CASSHGGLRGTEAFF.

This clone was observed a few times. The chain has TRBV28 and TRBJ2-7; 7 bases are shared with TRBD1. Germline V gene data show CDR1 as MDHEN and CDR2 as SYDVKM. The CDR3 extends over 13 amino acids. With 3 bases clipped from V and 3 bases from J, the junction kept 2 bases outside the gene matches. CDR3 in amino acids: CASSLGQHYEQYF. The CDR3 DNA follows: TGTGCCAGCAGTTTGGGACAGCACTACGAGCAGTACTTC.

This clone showed up just once. V usage is TRBV15 and J usage is TRBJ1-3; 10 bases map to TRBD1. Germline V CDR1 and CDR2: LNHNV, YYDKDF (reference sequence). V was pared by 1 base and J by 3 bases, with 3 bases of the junction left unmatched. This CDR3 has 16 amino acids. For the CDR3, the DNA is TGTGCCACCAGCAGAGGACAGGGGGCGGATGGAAACACCATATATTTT. It specifies CATSRGQGADGNTIYF.

V and J are TRBV6-5 and TRBJ1-2, with a weak D call TRBD1 (5 bases). CDR3 length: 14 residues. The germline V gene encodes CDR1 MNHEY and CDR2 SVGAGI. The ends were cut back, 2 bases at V and 8 bases at J, with 15 bases in the middle. This CDR3 reads CASSYGAGTLGYTF. The DNA for the CDR3 is TGTGCCAGCAGTTACGGGGCAGGGACTCTAGGCTACACCTTC.

The chain employs TRBV11-2 and TRBJ2-2; TRBD2 agrees at 8 bases. The CDR3 runs to 14 residues. Looked up from germline, CDR1 is SGHAT and CDR2 is FQNNGV. V trimming: 2 bases; J trimming: 7 bases; junction bases outside the gene matches: 3. The CDR3 nucleotides read TGTGCCAGCAGCTTACGAGCGGGGGACGGGGAGCTGTTTTTT. Residues: CASSLRAGDGELFF.

This clone was seen a few times. The CDR3 nucleotides are TGTGCCAGCACCTACCATGGGGGGGTCACCTACGAGCAGTACTTC. It encodes CASTYHGGVTYEQYF. V is TRBV7-2 and J is TRBJ2-7, with 7 nucleotides matching TRBD2. Germline V gene lookup returns CDR1 SGHTA and CDR2 FQGNSA. The V segment lost 7 bases and the J segment 2 bases; nucleotides outside the gene matches: 11. The CDR3 is 15 amino acids.

The chain employs TRBV6-5 and TRBJ2-1, with D maybe TRBD1 (6 bases). V lost 6 bases to trimming and J lost 4 bases, with 10 bases between them. CDR1 is MNHEY and CDR2 is SVGAGI in the germline V gene. The CDR3 covers 13 residues. CDR3 DNA: TGTGCCAGCAGCCGGGACAAATACAATGAGCAGTTCTTC. Amino acids: CASSRDKYNEQFF.